A selection of T cell receptor beta chains follows, all from one sample in a study of blood T cell repertoires in COVID-19. Libraries were prepared by immunoSEQ multiplex PCR; TCRdb keeps only in-frame clonotypes and omits some of them. This sample has about 200,000 clones; about 90% occur once, and the top ten carry about 0.8%. Material for sequencing was peripheral blood. Receptors originate from a man aged 55 to 70 with COVID-19, enrolled during active disease. Both conserved end residues are part of each CDR3. Fields, in order: J gene, clone size, D gene, V gene, CDR3 protein, CDR3 DNA. The D gene is left open where the match is weak. For some rows the clone size is stated as once, few or many, or as a class when expanded; others skip it.

j_gene: TRBJ2-7
abundance: -
d_gene: -
v_gene: TRBV5-1
CDR3aa: CASSLGWGDGMIEQYF
CDR3nt: TGCGCCAGCAGCTTGGGCTGGGGGGACGGGATGATCGAGCAGTACTTC

j_gene: TRBJ2-7
abundance: -
d_gene: -
v_gene: TRBV18
CDR3aa: CASSPSGGYEQYF
CDR3nt: TGTGCCAGCTCACCATCGGGGGGCTATGAGCAGTACTTC

j_gene: TRBJ1-4
abundance: -
d_gene: -
v_gene: TRBV29-1
CDR3aa: CSVGGRPNEKLFF
CDR3nt: TGCAGCGTGGGGGGGCGGCCAAATGAAAAACTGTTTTTT

j_gene: TRBJ2-7
abundance: -
d_gene: -
v_gene: TRBV7-2
CDR3aa: CASSSGGTGAYEQYF
CDR3nt: TGTGCCAGCAGCTCCGGTGGAACGGGAGCTTACGAGCAGTACTTC

j_gene: TRBJ2-5
abundance: -
d_gene: -
v_gene: TRBV11-2
CDR3aa: CASKGEAGVETQYF
CDR3nt: TGTGCCAGCAAGGGGGAGGCGGGGGTAGAGACCCAGTACTTC

j_gene: TRBJ2-3
abundance: -
d_gene: -
v_gene: TRBV3-1/TRBV3-2
CDR3aa: CASSQGGVSTDTQYF
CDR3nt: TGTGCCAGCAGCCAAGGCGGGGTCAGCACAGATACGCAGTATTTT

j_gene: TRBJ1-2
abundance: -
d_gene: TRBD1
v_gene: TRBV7-9
CDR3aa: CASSRDRGGYGYTF
CDR3nt: TGTGCCAGCAGCCGGGACAGGGGGGGATATGGCTACACCTTC

j_gene: TRBJ1-5
abundance: -
d_gene: -
v_gene: TRBV30
CDR3aa: CAWSQGGARASNQPQHF
CDR3nt: TGTGCCTGGAGCCAGGGAGGGGCGCGGGCAAGTAATCAGCCCCAGCATTTT

j_gene: TRBJ2-3
abundance: -
d_gene: -
v_gene: TRBV9
CDR3aa: CASSPLRGQVADTQYF
CDR3nt: TGTGCCAGCAGCCCCCTTAGAGGGCAGGTCGCGGATACGCAGTATTTT

j_gene: TRBJ1-2
abundance: -
d_gene: TRBD1
v_gene: TRBV2
CDR3aa: CASRMGQGFGYTF
CDR3nt: TGTGCCAGCAGGATGGGACAGGGGTTTGGCTACACCTTC

j_gene: TRBJ2-5
abundance: -
d_gene: -
v_gene: TRBV7-3
CDR3aa: CASSFRRQETQYF
CDR3nt: TGTGCCAGCAGCTTTCGCAGACAAGAGACCCAGTACTTC

j_gene: TRBJ2-2
abundance: -
d_gene: TRBD2
v_gene: TRBV5-6
CDR3aa: CASSLGGQRGGTGELFF
CDR3nt: TGTGCCAGCAGCTTGGGCGGACAGCGGGGGGGCACCGGGGAGCTGTTTTTT

j_gene: TRBJ1-6
abundance: -
d_gene: -
v_gene: TRBV9
CDR3aa: CASSPGVTERNSPLHF
CDR3nt: TGTGCCAGCAGCCCCGGGGTCACAGAGCGAAATTCACCCCTCCACTTT

j_gene: TRBJ2-2
abundance: once
d_gene: -
v_gene: TRBV14
CDR3aa: CASSQDMGVGELFF
CDR3nt: TGTGCCAGCAGCCAAGATATGGGAGTCGGGGAGCTGTTTTTT

j_gene: TRBJ2-3
abundance: -
d_gene: -
v_gene: TRBV20-1
CDR3aa: CSHRAGDTQYF
CDR3nt: TGCAGTCACCGGGCGGGAGATACGCAGTATTTT

j_gene: TRBJ2-3
abundance: -
d_gene: TRBD2
v_gene: TRBV5-1
CDR3aa: CASSLVLASTDTQYF
CDR3nt: TGCGCCAGCAGCTTGGTACTAGCGAGCACAGATACGCAGTATTTT

j_gene: TRBJ2-5
abundance: -
d_gene: TRBD2
v_gene: TRBV5-1
CDR3aa: CASSRGGLAGQETQYF
CDR3nt: TGCGCCAGCAGCCGTGGTGGACTAGCGGGACAAGAGACCCAGTACTTC

j_gene: TRBJ2-7
abundance: -
d_gene: TRBD1
v_gene: TRBV9
CDR3aa: CASSVSPGTGPYEQYF
CDR3nt: TGTGCCAGCAGCGTTTCCCCCGGGACAGGGCCCTACGAGCAGTACTTC

j_gene: TRBJ1-4
abundance: -
d_gene: TRBD1
v_gene: TRBV15
CDR3aa: CATSRGGQGWEYEKLFF
CDR3nt: TGTGCCACCAGCAGAGGTGGACAGGGCTGGGAATATGAAAAACTGTTTTTT

j_gene: TRBJ2-1
abundance: -
d_gene: TRBD2
v_gene: TRBV18
CDR3aa: CASSPGLAAGDEQFF
CDR3nt: TGTGCCAGCTCACCGGGACTAGCCGCCGGCGATGAGCAGTTCTTC

j_gene: TRBJ2-2
abundance: -
d_gene: -
v_gene: TRBV10-1
CDR3aa: CATTWRQHFNTGELFF
CDR3nt: TGCGCCACGACGTGGAGACAGCACTTCAACACCGGGGAGCTGTTTTTT

j_gene: TRBJ2-5
abundance: -
d_gene: -
v_gene: TRBV5-4
CDR3aa: CASSPDSWETQYF
CDR3nt: TGTGCCAGCAGCCCGGACAGCTGGGAGACCCAGTACTTC

j_gene: TRBJ1-1
abundance: once
d_gene: -
v_gene: TRBV10-2
CDR3aa: CASNRGGGGTEAFF
CDR3nt: TGCGCCAGCAACCGGGGAGGGGGAGGTACTGAAGCTTTCTTT

j_gene: TRBJ2-3
abundance: -
d_gene: TRBD2
v_gene: TRBV24-1
CDR3aa: CATSDYSGSGTDTQYF
CDR3nt: TGTGCCACCAGTGATTATAGCGGGAGCGGCACAGATACGCAGTATTTT

j_gene: TRBJ1-4
abundance: -
d_gene: TRBD1
v_gene: TRBV27
CDR3aa: CASSFTGTEDEKLFF
CDR3nt: TGTGCCAGCAGTTTCACCGGGACAGAAGATGAAAAACTGTTTTTT

j_gene: TRBJ1-5
abundance: -
d_gene: TRBD1
v_gene: TRBV19
CDR3aa: CASSRDRVSQPQHF
CDR3nt: TGTGCCAGTAGTAGGGACAGGGTGAGCCAGCCCCAGCATTTT

j_gene: TRBJ2-2
abundance: -
d_gene: TRBD2
v_gene: TRBV18
CDR3aa: CASTSGGAATGELFF
CDR3nt: TGTGCCAGCACCAGCGGGGGGGCGGCCACCGGGGAGCTGTTTTTT

j_gene: TRBJ2-7
abundance: -
d_gene: TRBD1
v_gene: TRBV5-1
CDR3aa: CASSRDSNYEQYF
CDR3nt: TGCGCCAGCAGCCGGGACAGCAACTACGAGCAGTACTTC

j_gene: TRBJ2-2
abundance: few
d_gene: -
v_gene: TRBV27
CDR3aa: CASSTFNTGELFF
CDR3nt: TGTGCCAGCAGTACATTCAACACCGGGGAGCTGTTTTTT

j_gene: TRBJ2-2
abundance: -
d_gene: TRBD1
v_gene: TRBV9
CDR3aa: CASSGPTGVGTGELFF
CDR3nt: TGTGCCAGCAGCGGCCCCACAGGGGTGGGAACCGGGGAGCTGTTTTTT

j_gene: TRBJ2-2
abundance: -
d_gene: -
v_gene: TRBV3-1/TRBV3-2
CDR3aa: CASSQGKAILRGELFF
CDR3nt: TGTGCCAGCAGCCAAGGCAAGGCTATCTTGCGGGGGGAGCTGTTTTTT

j_gene: TRBJ2-2
abundance: -
d_gene: -
v_gene: TRBV7-7
CDR3aa: CASSLVRGTGELFF
CDR3nt: TGTGCTAGCAGCTTAGTCCGGGGAACCGGGGAGCTGTTTTTT

j_gene: TRBJ1-5
abundance: -
d_gene: -
v_gene: TRBV5-1
CDR3aa: CASSQDGASNQPQHF
CDR3nt: TGCGCCAGCAGCCAGGATGGCGCCAGCAATCAGCCCCAGCATTTT

j_gene: TRBJ2-3
abundance: -
d_gene: TRBD2
v_gene: TRBV7-2
CDR3aa: CASSSPEVAGGPADTQYF
CDR3nt: TGTGCCAGCAGCTCCCCCGAGGTAGCGGGAGGGCCTGCAGATACGCAGTATTTT

j_gene: TRBJ1-6
abundance: -
d_gene: -
v_gene: TRBV27
CDR3aa: CASSFSVTGSSYNSPLHF
CDR3nt: TGTGCCAGCAGTTTTTCAGTTACCGGGAGCTCCTATAATTCACCCCTCCACTTT

j_gene: TRBJ1-1
abundance: -
d_gene: -
v_gene: TRBV23-1
CDR3aa: CASSPEEQGHTLNTEAFF
CDR3nt: TGCGCCAGCAGTCCGGAGGAGCAAGGGCACACCTTGAACACTGAAGCTTTCTTT

j_gene: TRBJ2-7
abundance: once
d_gene: TRBD1
v_gene: TRBV5-1
CDR3aa: CASGTGTTYEQYF
CDR3nt: TGCGCCAGCGGGACAGGTACTACCTACGAGCAGTACTTC

j_gene: TRBJ2-2
abundance: -
d_gene: TRBD1
v_gene: TRBV19
CDR3aa: CASSIGTGRGELFF
CDR3nt: TGTGCCAGTAGTATCGGGACAGGGCGCGGGGAGCTGTTTTTT

j_gene: TRBJ1-2
abundance: -
d_gene: -
v_gene: TRBV5-5
CDR3aa: CASSLRGNYGYTF
CDR3nt: TGTGCCAGCAGCTTGAGGGGGAACTATGGCTACACCTTC

j_gene: TRBJ2-1
abundance: -
d_gene: TRBD1
v_gene: TRBV5-4
CDR3aa: CASSLEGTGVSEQFF
CDR3nt: TGTGCCAGCAGCTTGGAGGGGACAGGGGTGAGTGAGCAGTTCTTC

j_gene: TRBJ1-2
abundance: -
d_gene: TRBD1
v_gene: TRBV5-1
CDR3aa: CASSWGGQDPYGYTF
CDR3nt: TGCGCCAGCAGCTGGGGGGGACAGGACCCCTATGGCTACACCTTC

j_gene: TRBJ1-2
abundance: -
d_gene: -
v_gene: TRBV15
CDR3aa: CATGNTNDRRNYGYTF
CDR3nt: TGTGCCACCGGCAATACCAACGACAGGAGGAACTATGGCTACACCTTC

j_gene: TRBJ1-5
abundance: -
d_gene: -
v_gene: TRBV7-2
CDR3aa: CASSLYPGVKGDQPQHF
CDR3nt: TGTGCCAGCAGCTTATACCCGGGAGTCAAGGGCGATCAGCCCCAGCATTTT

j_gene: TRBJ2-3
abundance: -
d_gene: -
v_gene: TRBV19
CDR3aa: CASGIGQGITDTQYF
CDR3nt: TGTGCCAGCGGTATAGGCCAGGGTATCACAGATACGCAGTATTTT

j_gene: TRBJ1-3
abundance: -
d_gene: -
v_gene: TRBV18
CDR3aa: CASSSTKSSGNTIYF
CDR3nt: TGTGCCAGCTCATCTACCAAGAGCTCTGGAAACACCATATATTTT

j_gene: TRBJ1-6
abundance: few
d_gene: -
v_gene: TRBV6-7
CDR3aa: CAGTEQARNSPLHF
CDR3nt: TGTGCCGGAACTGAACAGGCTCGGAATTCACCCCTCCACTTT

j_gene: TRBJ1-2
abundance: -
d_gene: -
v_gene: TRBV4-1
CDR3aa: CASSQAAGFNYGYTF
CDR3nt: TGCGCCAGCAGCCAAGCGGCAGGGTTTAACTATGGCTACACCTTC

j_gene: TRBJ1-5
abundance: -
d_gene: -
v_gene: TRBV21-1
CDR3aa: CASGYWTRYSNQPQHF
CDR3nt: TGTGCCAGCGGTTATTGGACACGGTATAGCAATCAGCCCCAGCATTTT

j_gene: TRBJ1-4
abundance: -
d_gene: -
v_gene: TRBV15
CDR3aa: CATSRRLIEKLFF
CDR3nt: TGTGCCACCAGCAGACGACTGATTGAAAAACTGTTTTTT